This TCR beta chain came from a study of cytomegalovirus exposure and HLA in healthy donors. Primers: 60 Vbeta forward and 13 Jbeta reverse. Profiling relied on immunoSEQ multiplex PCR, and the TCRdb table lists in-frame clones only, not all of them. The data show about 180,000 clones, roughly 79% seen once. V gave up 4 bases and J gave up 6 bases; unmatched junction bases: 10. The CDR3 is 15 residues long. Germline-derived CDR1 and CDR2 are MDHEN and SYDVKM. This chain uses TRBV28 with TRBJ2-7, with TRBD2 matching 9 bases. The sequencing sample was made of PBMCs. This TCR derives from a woman aged 18 to 35 in good health and CMV-seropositive. The CDR3 sequence: CASSWVGTSMIEQYF. The CDR3 bases are TGTGCCAGCAGTTGGGTAGGGACTAGCATGATCGAGCAGTACTTC.